This T cell receptor beta chain was found in a study of human CD4 T cells and Enterobacteriaceae (dated by TCRdb to 2020 to 2022). Deep-level sequencing, with a detection sensitivity of one cell in 200,000, was applied to the ex vivo total memory CD4+ samples. Genomic DNA was extracted from cell pellets with the QIAamp DNA Micro Kit, and its quantity and purity were checked by spectrophotometry. The immunoSEQ multiplex PCR assay was used to amplify TCR Vbeta CDR3 regions. The Illumina HiSeq platform was used to sequence the amplicons. The retrieved sequences were 87 nucleotides in length and included the CDR3 region. The original methods were these. Each unique productive TCR Vbeta nucleotide sequence counted as a clonotype and was quantified by productive template frequency from ImmunoSEQ Analyzer V3.0. Expanded clonotypes were defined by a threshold at the top 5th percentile of each frequency-ranked repertoire. The R package fossil was used to compute repertoire overlap as Chao-Jaccard, and the R package MASS was used to visualize the overlap by nonmetric multidimensional scaling. TCRdb's version of the immuneACCESS table is confined to in-frame rearrangements and falls short of the full clone set. An unresolved V gene accounts for under half of the shortfall where checked; the remainder is of unknown origin. The V and J calls and the clone size are those of that table, but D and trimming were determined from the DNA. Across this sample there are 25,000 to 30,000 clones, with almost 85% seen only once. The ten largest account for 1.7% of the sample.

Overall study results and their limits: Compared with specific clonotypes, broadly cross-reactive clonotypes seemed more expanded ex vivo, with about 55% of the 19 and 21 of 34 falling in the top 5%. The only basis for inferring the reactivity of ex vivo clonotypes was matching nucleotide sequences to CFSE-low cultures from the same donors.

Points on this clone: The clone's antigen remains unknown. Base qualities are not recorded, but no much larger clone differs from it by a single base.

Memory CD4+ T cells, defined as all CD4+ cells other than CD45RA+CCR7+CD95- naive cells, were FACS-sorted on a FACSAria III to a purity of over 95%. Blood from healthy donors came from blood donation centers in Switzerland. Total CD4+ T cells and monocytes were enriched by positive selection with CD4 and CD14 magnetic microbeads. CD8+, CD14+, CD16+, CD56+, CD19+ and CD25-bright cells were excluded before sorting. To assess in vivo expansion of bacteria-reactive clonotypes, total memory CD4+ T cells from two blood donors were sequenced directly ex vivo. Isolation of peripheral blood mononuclear cells from donor blood was performed with Ficoll-Paque Plus. The origin of this receptor is a human donor in good health. Sequenced material: memory CD4+ T cells from blood. The cell subset or site label, read with the paper, signifies: total memory CD4 T cells sorted directly ex vivo, unstimulated.

The CDR3 here reads CAISEFRGDTEAFF. The base sequence is TGTGCCATCAGTGAGTTCAGGGGGGACACTGAAGCTTTCTTT. The chain couples TRBV10-3 to TRBJ1-1; TRBD1 fits 7 bases in the junction. The CDR3 runs 14 residues from the cysteine to the phenylalanine. The CDR3 DNA has 42 bases and is translated from base 1. CDR1 and CDR2 are drawn from the germline V gene: ENHRY, SYGVKD. The V end gives up 1 base and the J end 3 bases, leaving 2 bases in the junction not matched to a gene.